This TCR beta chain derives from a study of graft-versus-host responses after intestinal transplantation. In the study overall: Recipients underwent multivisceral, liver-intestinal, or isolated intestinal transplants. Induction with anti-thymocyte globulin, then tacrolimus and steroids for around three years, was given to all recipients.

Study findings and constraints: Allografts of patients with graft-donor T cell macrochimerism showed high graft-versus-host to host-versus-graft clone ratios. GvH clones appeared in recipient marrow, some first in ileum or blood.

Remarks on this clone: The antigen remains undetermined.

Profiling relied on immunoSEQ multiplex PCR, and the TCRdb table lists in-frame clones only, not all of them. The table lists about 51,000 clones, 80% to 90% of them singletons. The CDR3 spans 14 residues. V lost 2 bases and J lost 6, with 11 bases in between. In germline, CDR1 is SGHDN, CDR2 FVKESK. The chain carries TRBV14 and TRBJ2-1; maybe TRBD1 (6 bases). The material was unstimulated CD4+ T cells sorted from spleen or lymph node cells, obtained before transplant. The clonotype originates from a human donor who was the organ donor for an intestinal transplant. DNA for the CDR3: TGTGCCAGCAGCCAACTACAGGGTCGCAATGAGCAGTTCTTC. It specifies CASSQLQGRNEQFF.